The entry below describes one T cell receptor beta chain. Then a second PCR, running roughly 6 to 12 cycles, was carried out with a sample-barcoded 5' primer and a J-beta primer mix. Each TCR beta cDNA got a 12-nucleotide random molecular identifier. TCRdb fed the 5' RACE reads into MiXCR, producing one record per CDR3 protein. The table shows 1.5 million to 1.9 million distinct CDR3 sequences, with 42% occurring only once. The data belong to a study of blood T cells in healthy people across ages. In the study overall: T cells yielded about one barcoded beta molecule per two cells through template switching.

Sequenced sample: blood. The TCR was taken from a woman younger than 35 in good health.

CDR3 amino acids: CSARQDPLQQFF. The CDR3 DNA reads TGCAGTGCAAGACAGGACCCATTACAGCAGTTCTTC. V usage is TRBV20-1 and J usage is TRBJ2-1, with a weak D call TRBD1 (6 bases). Germline CDR1 DFQATT, CDR2 SNEGSKA (reference sequence). V was cut by 6 bases and J by 11 bases, with 17 bases left in between. This CDR3 region has 12 residues.